The T cell receptor (beta chain) under discussion was sequenced for a study of CD8 T cells in Susac syndrome. In germline, CDR1 is MNHNY, CDR2 SVGAGI (reference sequence). The CDR3 runs to 15 residues. Deletions cut 6 bases from V and 0 bases from J, with 12 bases between. RNA in amounts of roughly 0.45 to 1 ug was reverse transcribed with random hexamers. A multiplex approach, immunoSEQ multiplex PCR, amplified TCR beta CDR3 across 54 Vbeta and 13 Jbeta. TCRdb redid the calling of the immunoSEQ multiplex PCR reads with MiXCR, one entry per CDR3 protein. Of hundreds of thousands of distinct CDR3 sequences detected, more than 80% appear once; the ten largest clones hold about 0.12%.

The sequence derives from a human donor with multiple sclerosis. The chain recombines TRBV6-6 with TRBJ2-1; D might be TRBD1 or TRBD2, each matching 5 bases. What was sequenced was CD8+ T cells from PBMCs. CDR3: CASSGWGSSYNEQFF. The CDR3 nucleotides read TGTGCCAGCAGCGGTTGGGGGAGCTCCTACAATGAGCAGTTCTTC.